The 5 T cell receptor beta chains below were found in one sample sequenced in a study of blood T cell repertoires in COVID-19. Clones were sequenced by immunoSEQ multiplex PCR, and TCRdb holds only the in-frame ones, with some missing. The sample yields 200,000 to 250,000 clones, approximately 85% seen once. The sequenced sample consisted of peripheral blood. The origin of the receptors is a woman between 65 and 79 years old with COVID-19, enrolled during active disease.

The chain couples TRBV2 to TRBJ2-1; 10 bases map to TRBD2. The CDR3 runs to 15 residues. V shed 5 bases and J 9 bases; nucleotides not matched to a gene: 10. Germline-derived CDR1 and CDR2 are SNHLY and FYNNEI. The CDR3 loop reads CASSTSSGRQSEQFF. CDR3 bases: TGTGCCAGCAGTACTTCTAGCGGGAGACAGAGTGAGCAGTTCTTC.

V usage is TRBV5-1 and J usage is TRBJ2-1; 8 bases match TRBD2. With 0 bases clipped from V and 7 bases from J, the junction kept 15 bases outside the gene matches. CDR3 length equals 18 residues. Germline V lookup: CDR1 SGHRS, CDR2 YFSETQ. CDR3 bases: TGCGCCAGCAGCTTGGTTACTACAGGGACTAGAGTTGCGAATGAGCAGTTCTTC. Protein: CASSLVTTGTRVANEQFF.

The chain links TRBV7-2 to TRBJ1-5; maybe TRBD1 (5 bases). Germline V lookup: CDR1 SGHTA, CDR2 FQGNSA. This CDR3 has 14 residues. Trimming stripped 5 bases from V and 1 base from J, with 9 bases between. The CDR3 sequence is CASSATGSNQPQHF. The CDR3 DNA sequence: TGTGCCAGCAGCGCTACAGGCAGCAATCAGCCCCAGCATTTT. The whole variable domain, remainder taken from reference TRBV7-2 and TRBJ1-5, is GAGVSQSPSNKVTEKGKDVELRCDPISGHTALYWYRQSLGQGLEFLIYFQGNSAPDKSGLPSDRFSAERTGGSVSTLTIQRTQQEDSAVYLCASSATGSNQPQHFGDGTRLSIL.

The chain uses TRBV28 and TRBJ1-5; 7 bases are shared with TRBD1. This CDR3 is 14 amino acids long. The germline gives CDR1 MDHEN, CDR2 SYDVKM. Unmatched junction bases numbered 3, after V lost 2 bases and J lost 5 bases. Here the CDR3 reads CASSLDRADQPQHF. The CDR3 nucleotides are TGTGCCAGCAGTTTAGACAGGGCCGATCAGCCCCAGCATTTT.

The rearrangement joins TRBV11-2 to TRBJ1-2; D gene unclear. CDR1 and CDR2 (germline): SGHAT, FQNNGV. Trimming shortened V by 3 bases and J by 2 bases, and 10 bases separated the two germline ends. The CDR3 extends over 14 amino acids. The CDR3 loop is CASSLGRRNYGYTF. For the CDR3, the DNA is TGTGCCAGCAGCTTGGGGAGACGAAACTATGGCTACACCTTC.